Below, 8 T cell receptor beta chains from the same sample are listed, as sequenced in a study of PD-1 blockade in mismatch repair-deficient tumors. The method was immunoSEQ multiplex PCR; TCRdb's version includes in-frame clones alone and lacks a portion of them. The repertoire consists of roughly 110,000 clones, with about 80% occurring once and the leading ten covering about 4.5%. Sequenced here: peripheral blood, sampled about 60 weeks after starting pembrolizumab. The receptors shown here come from an adult with mismatch repair-deficient cancer.

This chain links TRBV19 with TRBJ2-7, with TRBD1 identical over 8 bases. J was trimmed by 6 bases and V by 4 bases; bases with no gene match: 8. The CDR3 has 14 residues. Germline V gene data show CDR1 as LNHDA and CDR2 as SQIVND (reference sequence). For the CDR3, the DNA is TGTGCCAGTAGTACCAGGACAGGGCAGGGCGAGCAGTACTTC. This gives the protein CASSTRTGQGEQYF.

V gene TRBV7-3 combines with J gene TRBJ2-3; 10 nucleotides align to TRBD1. Germline V lookup: CDR1 SGHTA, CDR2 FQGTGA. There are 16 residues in the CDR3. With 4 bases clipped from V and 1 base from J, the junction kept 5 bases outside the gene matches. The CDR3 bases are TGTGCCAGCAGCTCCCGGACAGGGGGGGGCACAGATACGCAGTATTTT. Its protein is CASSSRTGGGTDTQYF.

Regarding this clone: A junction end diverges from the germline sequence, so it may reflect a read error. The chain combines TRBV7-7 with TRBJ2-3; the D gene is possibly TRBD2 (6 bases). This CDR3 is 13 amino acids long. Germline CDR1 SSHAT, CDR2 FNYEAQ (reference sequence). The CDR3 protein is CASSRELGDTQYF. CDR3 DNA: TGTGCTAGCAGCCGGGAGTTAGGGGATACGCAGTATTTT. Based on the CDR3 plus reference TRBV7-7 and TRBJ2-3, the full variable domain is GAGVSQSPRYKVTKRGQDVTLRCDPISSHATLYWYQQALGQGPEFLTYFNYEAQPDKSGLPSDRFSAERPEGSISTLTIQRTEQRDSAMYRCASSRELGDTQYFGPGTRLTVL.

The V gene is TRBV9, the J gene TRBJ1-4, with 8 bases lining up with TRBD1. Germline V lookup: CDR1 SGDLS, CDR2 YYNGEE. This CDR3 is 17 amino acids long. Germline trimming cut 4 bases from V and 5 bases from J; bases unmatched to any gene: 13. The chain's CDR3 is CASSPRAGGVENEKLFF. The CDR3 DNA is TGTGCCAGCAGCCCTAGGGCAGGGGGCGTGGAGAATGAAAAACTGTTTTTT.

The sample holds one count of this clone. The rearrangement uses TRBV30 and TRBJ2-7; D call uncertain. Trimming shortened V by 2 bases and J by 0 bases, and 11 bases separated the two germline ends. The CDR3 has 14 residues. Germline V lookup: CDR1 GTSNPN, CDR2 SVGIG (reference sequence). The CDR3 region is CAWSQSISSYEQYF. CDR3 coding DNA: TGTGCCTGGAGTCAGTCAATTAGCTCCTACGAGCAGTACTTC.

This clone occurred a few times. The chain is built from TRBV19 and TRBJ2-1; D unclear. Looked up from germline, CDR1 is LNHDA and CDR2 is SQIVND (reference sequence). The V end was cut by 3 bases, the J end by 3 bases, with 9 bases between. This CDR3 has 14 residues. The CDR3 coding sequence is TGTGCCAGTAGTATTAGTTGGCGCTACAATGAGCAGTTCTTC. Encoded protein: CASSISWRYNEQFF.

This chain joins TRBV7-6 and TRBJ2-5; 10 positions agree with TRBD2. CDR1 and CDR2 from the germline V gene are SGHVS and FNYEAQ. Unmatched junction bases numbered 3, after V lost 0 bases and J lost 5 bases. The CDR3 runs to 15 residues. The CDR3 sequence is CASSLAEAGGETQYF. The DNA of the CDR3 is TGTGCCAGCAGCTTAGCGGAAGCGGGAGGGGAGACCCAGTACTTC.

V and J are TRBV6-1 and TRBJ2-1; D is unclear. The CDR3 is 15 amino acids. Trimming took off 0 bases at V and 1 base at J, with 7 bases between the two ends. The germline gives CDR1 MNHNS, CDR2 SASEGT. The chain's CDR3 is CASSEAPGSYNEQFF. The CDR3 DNA sequence: TGTGCCAGCAGTGAAGCGCCCGGGTCCTACAATGAGCAGTTCTTC.